Below, one T cell receptor (beta chain) is given with its context. The antigen is undetermined. The data belong to a study of shared clonotypes between healthy human individuals. Replicate PCRs for sorted subsets used 200 to 250 ng DNA; this equaled some 30,000 T cell genomes. Some clones are missing from TCRdb's copy, which holds only in-frame ones; the method was immunoSEQ multiplex PCR. The sample gives around 2,000,000 clones, about 95% of which show up once; approximately 1% is in the top ten. Overall study findings and caveats: Shared clonotypes across all four donors exceeded non-shared ones in generation probability. In a few donors, about 5% of naive CD4 clonotypes appeared in common. Deeper or shallower sequencing was expected to change how clonotypes are shared among donors.

CDR1 is WSHSY, CDR2 SAAADI, per germline. With 0 bases removed from V and 2 bases from J, the gap between germline ends came to 8 bases. The CDR3 spans 14 residues. In the naive CD8 group, cells lacked CD45RO and were positively selected for CCR7, so terminally differentiated effector memory CD45RA+ cells were left out. The chain carries TRBV10-2 and TRBJ2-7; D is uncertain. This clonotype originated in a man aged 18 to 30 in good health. Material: naive CD8+ T cells sorted from blood. CDR3 amino acids: CASSESPRAYEQYF. The CDR3 nucleotides are TGCGCCAGCAGTGAGTCCCCACGGGCCTACGAGCAGTACTTC.